This entry features one T cell receptor (beta chain) sequence. No antigen is known for it. These data originate in a study of blood T cells in healthy people across ages. Study-wide points: Across the age range, TCR beta diversity per million T cells fell in a roughly linear way. PBMCs that were unsorted prevented a conclusive naive versus antigen-experienced comparison. Shifts in expanded clonotypes may have been confounded by donor CMV status, which was unknown.

A second PCR of 7 to 11 cycles used a sample-barcoded 5' primer and a J-beta primer mix. Every sample gave at least 3 million paired-end reads containing CDR3. TCRdb ran MiXCR on the 5' RACE reads and lists one entry per CDR3 protein. The data contain around 320,000 distinct CDR3 sequences, around 27% of them seen just once; the ten biggest clones take up around 29%. The source is a woman aged 65 to 85 in good health. The sample taken for sequencing was blood.

The CDR3 DNA reads TGTGCCAGCAGCAACCGGGACAGGGGGATCTACGAGCAGTACTTC. Translation gives CASSNRDRGIYEQYF. The V gene is TRBV7-2, the J gene TRBJ2-7; 11 positions match TRBD1. This CDR3 has 15 residues. The V gene's germline CDR1 is SGHTA and CDR2 FQGNSA. V was clipped by 5 bases and J by 3 bases; unmatched bases: 6.